This passage covers 7 T cell receptor beta chains from one sample sequenced in a study of OX40 agonist ivuxolimab in advanced cancers. Assay used: immunoSEQ multiplex PCR; TCRdb lists only in-frame clones, some missing. Of about 27,000 clones in the sample, about 86% were seen once. The sequenced sample was CD4+ or CD8+ T cells sorted from blood, obtained in a trial of the OX40 agonist ivuxolimab. The receptors originated from an adult with an advanced solid tumor such as melanoma, head and neck, liver or kidney cancer.

This chain connects TRBV6-5 to TRBJ2-7, with a possible D match to TRBD2 (5 bases). V lost 6 bases to trimming and J lost 3 bases, with 12 bases between them. Germline V gene lookup returns CDR1 MNHEY and CDR2 SVGAGI. The CDR3 is made up of 13 amino acids. In DNA form, the CDR3 reads TGTGCCAGCAGCCGCCCGGGGATCTACGAGCAGTACTTC. Encoded protein: CASSRPGIYEQYF.

The V gene is TRBV29-1, the J gene TRBJ1-5; D uncertain. The V end lost 5 bases, the J end lost 4 bases, and 12 bases lay between the germline ends. Germline lookup yields CDR1 SQVTM and CDR2 ANQGSEA. This CDR3 has 13 amino acids. CDR3 nucleotides: TGCAGCGTTCGAGTCACATGGAATCAGCCCCAGCATTTT. It translates to CSVRVTWNQPQHF. The entire variable domain, with the rest obtained from reference TRBV29-1 and TRBJ1-5, is as follows: SAVISQKPSRDICQRGTSLTIQCQVDSQVTMMFWYRQQPGQSLTLIATANQGSEATYESGFVIDKFPISRPNLTFSTLTVSNMSPEDSSIYLCSVRVTWNQPQHFGDGTRLSIL.

The chain joins TRBV11-1 to TRBJ2-3; 15 bases line up with TRBD2. The CDR3 runs to 15 residues. V shed 5 bases and J 7 bases; nucleotides not matched to a gene: 4. The germline V gene has CDR1 SGHAT and CDR2 FQDESV (reference sequence). The CDR3 DNA sequence: TGTGCCAGCAGCCCGGGACTAGCGGGGGGCAATACGCAGTATTTT. This gives the protein CASSPGLAGGNTQYF.

The chain carries TRBV4-1 and TRBJ2-7, with a tentative D call TRBD1 (6 bases). Trimming pared 4 bases from V and 6 bases from J, leaving 10 bases between. From germline, CDR1 is MGHRA and CDR2 YSYEKL. This CDR3 is 12 amino acids long. DNA for the CDR3: TGCGCCAGCAGCCTGGGGGCCGGCGAGCAGTACTTC. Its protein product is CASSLGAGEQYF.

This chain joins TRBV10-2 and TRBJ2-3; possible D gene TRBD2, 7 bases. The CDR3 has 15 residues. Trimming left V 2 bases short and J 2 bases short, with 11 bases between. The germline gives CDR1 WSHSY, CDR2 SAAADI. DNA of the CDR3: TGCGCCAGCAGTGAGCTTGGGGGGGCCACAGATACGCAGTATTTT. It translates to CASSELGGATDTQYF.

V and J are TRBV2 and TRBJ1-2; weak D call: TRBD1 (5 bases). The germline CDR1 and CDR2 sequences are SNHLY and FYNNEI. V shed 6 bases and J shed 5 bases, with 19 bases lying between them. The CDR3 contains 15 residues. The CDR3 loop is CASSGDRAEDYGYTF. DNA of the CDR3: TGTGCCAGCAGCGGGGACCGGGCGGAGGATTATGGCTACACCTTC.

This clone was counted only a few times. Additional DNA sequences in this sample encode the identical CDR3. The V gene is TRBV25-1, the J gene TRBJ2-2; possibly TRBD1 or TRBD2 for D (5 bases each). Germline CDR1 and CDR2: MGHDK and SYGVNS. The CDR3 is 12 residues long. The V and J ends lost 8 bases and 4 bases respectively, with 8 bases between them. As DNA, the CDR3 is TGTGCCAGCGGGGACGGCACCGGGGAGCTGTTTTTT. Translation: CASGDGTGELFF.